The 5 T cell receptor beta chains given below trace back to one sample, sequenced in a study of neurological immune-mediated disorders. Each CDR3 protein is one row after TCRdb ran MiXCR on the 5' RACE reads. Of more than 35,000 distinct CDR3 sequences listed, nearly 6.5% are singletons. Material: CD4+ T cells from blood. The receptors here all came from a woman between 40 and 50 years old in good health.

This clonotype came up many times. The chain combines TRBV7-2 with TRBJ1-2; no firm D call. The CDR3 loop spans 14 amino acids. The V gene lost 1 base and the J gene lost 7 bases, with 13 bases spanning the gap. Looked up from germline, CDR1 is SGHTA and CDR2 is FQGNSA. CDR3 nucleotides: TGTGCCAGCAGCTTAGAGTGGCAGCGGAGTGGCTACACCTTC. Amino acid sequence: CASSLEWQRSGYTF.

This clonotype was seen at least ten times. V is TRBV7-2 and J is TRBJ2-3, with D perhaps TRBD2 (5 bases). Germline V gives CDR1 SGHTA, CDR2 FQGNSA. CDR3 length: 13 residues. With 3 bases removed from V and 6 bases from J, the gap between germline ends came to 10 bases. CDR3 amino acids: CASSFGIRDTQYF. In DNA, the CDR3 is TGTGCCAGCAGCTTCGGGATCCGGGATACGCAGTATTTT.

This clonotype occurred many times. V is TRBV5-1 and J is TRBJ2-1; a possible D gene is TRBD2 (6 bases). This CDR3 comprises 13 residues. Trimming took off 4 bases at V and 7 bases at J, with 12 bases between the two ends. Per the germline V gene, CDR1 is SGHRS and CDR2 is YFSETQ. CDR3 amino acids: CASSAAGRNEQFF. CDR3 DNA sequence: TGCGCCAGCAGCGCGGCCGGGAGAAATGAGCAGTTCTTC.

This clonotype was recorded many times. V gene TRBV6-5 combines with J gene TRBJ1-1; 9 nucleotides align to TRBD1. Germline V gives CDR1 MNHEY, CDR2 SVGAGI. With 6 bases clipped from V and 7 bases from J, the junction kept 3 bases outside the gene matches. This CDR3 is built from 12 residues. In DNA form, the CDR3 reads TGTGCCAGCAGAAAGACAGGGGGTGAAGCTTTCTTT. Its translation is CASRKTGGEAFF.

This clonotype showed up many times. The genes are TRBV5-1 and TRBJ2-7; possible D gene TRBD1, 6 bases. V was trimmed by 0 bases and J by 4 bases, leaving 14 bases between them. This CDR3 contains 15 residues. Looked up from germline, CDR1 is SGHRS and CDR2 is YFSETQ. This CDR3 reads CASSLATGSGYEQYF. The CDR3 DNA follows: TGCGCCAGCAGCTTGGCAACAGGGTCTGGGTACGAGCAGTACTTC.